One TCR beta chain is described in this entry. The sample is drawn from a study of blood T cell repertoires in COVID-19. Germline V gene sequence: CDR1 SGHNT, CDR2 YENEEA. V lost 5 bases, J lost 5 bases, and 15 bases lay in between. This CDR3 comprises 15 residues. Using immunoSEQ multiplex PCR, the repertoire was profiled, and TCRdb retains in-frame clones only, with some absent. The sample carries approximately 31,000 clones, just over 90% recorded once. Sequencing was done on a sample of peripheral blood. The V gene is TRBV11-3, the J gene TRBJ2-2, with D perhaps TRBD2 (5 bases). This TCR was recovered from a man aged 55-75 years with acute or convalescent COVID-19. CDR3 loop: CASSEHGTGTGELFF. The CDR3 nucleotides are TGTGCCAGCAGCGAGCACGGTACGGGGACCGGGGAGCTGTTTTTT.